What follows is one T cell receptor beta chain and its context. The antigen is unknown. The germline gene is not matched at one end of the junction; a read error may be the cause. These data come from a study of vaccination and CD4 T cells after COVID-19. Study in general: A median of roughly 72 days (range 14 to 241) separated dose two from the taking of post-vaccine samples.

Cultured CD4+ T-cell DNA underwent Oncomine TCR Beta short-read sequencing. The genomic DNA was obtained from cultured CD4+ T cells by extraction with the QIAamp micro DNA kit. In TCRdb, the PCR reads were re-called with MiXCR into one record per CDR3 protein. In the table there are about 10,000 distinct CDR3 sequences, about a third of which are singletons. Regarding treatment: 10-day PBMC culture with coronavirus spike peptide pools or control peptides (ViraFEST assay). The collection of CD4+ T cells from the unexposed donor took place before the COVID-19 pandemic (2011-2018). T cells were expanded with peptide pools, and expanded clonotypes were identified by TCR sequencing. In germline, CDR1 is SGHNT, CDR2 YYREEE (reference sequence). CDR3 length: 12 residues.

This receptor was identified in a human donor in good health. The chain links TRBV5-4 to TRBJ1-5; no definite D call. The sample comprised CD4+ T cells from blood, cultured in vitro. The CDR3 reads CASSLPDHPQHF. CDR3 coding DNA: TGTGCCAGCAGCTTACCAGATCATCCCCAGCATTTT.